One and the same sample provided the 9 T cell receptor beta chains below, sequenced in a study of identical twins' blood T cells. From the 5' RACE reads, TCRdb called clonotypes with MiXCR, one entry per CDR3 protein. The table includes about 370,000 distinct CDR3 sequences, approximately 30% detected once. The specimen was PBMCs. These receptors all come from a woman between 18 and 50 years old in good health.

The sample holds a few counts of this clonotype. The chain employs TRBV5-1 and TRBJ2-1, with D hard to call. CDR1 and CDR2 from the germline V gene are SGHRS and YFSETQ. V was trimmed by 2 bases and J by 0 bases, leaving 12 bases between them. This CDR3 has 16 residues. As DNA, the CDR3 is TGCGCCAGCAGCTTTCTCATATTAAGCTCCTACAATGAGCAGTTCTTC. Amino acid sequence: CASSFLILSSYNEQFF.

The V and J genes are TRBV20-1 and TRBJ1-2; D is uncertain. The germline V gene has CDR1 DFQATT and CDR2 SNEGSKA (reference sequence). Trimming cost V 1 base and J 7 bases, with 4 bases left between them. The CDR3 covers 10 residues. This CDR3 is CSARGVGYTF. CDR3 DNA: TGCAGTGCTAGAGGGGTTGGCTACACCTTC.

V usage is TRBV7-8 and J usage is TRBJ1-2; D ambiguous. V was trimmed by 2 bases and J by 7 bases, leaving 17 bases between them. CDR1 is SGHVS and CDR2 is FQNEAQ in the germline V gene. The CDR3 runs 15 residues. CDR3 DNA sequence: TGTGCCAGCAGCTTACCTCAGTGGGGTTTGGGTGGCTACACCTTC. Protein product: CASSLPQWGLGGYTF.

This clonotype was counted a few times. The J gene is TRBJ2-7, the V gene TRBV5-1; a weak D match, TRBD1 (6 bases). CDR1 and CDR2 from the germline V gene are SGHRS and YFSETQ. Trimming pared 0 bases from V and 2 bases from J, leaving 12 bases between. The CDR3 runs 15 residues. As DNA, the CDR3 is TGCGCCAGCAGCTTGGCCACAGGGTCCCCCTACGAGCAGTACTTC. Translating gives CASSLATGSPYEQYF.

This clonotype was seen more than once but under ten times. V is TRBV29-1 and J is TRBJ1-2; the D is unclear. Trimming stripped 1 base from V and 7 bases from J, with 13 bases between. The CDR3 is made up of 13 amino acids. CDR1 and CDR2 (germline): SQVTM, ANQGSEA. CDR3 residues: CSVEGAATIGYTF. CDR3 nucleotide sequence: TGCAGCGTTGAAGGGGCAGCAACCATTGGCTACACCTTC.

This clonotype was found many times. V usage is TRBV10-3 and J usage is TRBJ1-4; TRBD1 agrees at 9 bases. CDR3 size: 17 residues. Germline V CDR1 and CDR2: ENHRY, SYGVKD. J gave up 6 bases and V 1 base, and 9 bases lay outside the gene matches. In DNA, the CDR3 is TGTGCCATCAGTGAGTGGGACAGGGCGGCCCGGGATGAAAAACTGTTTTTT. Its protein is CAISEWDRAARDEKLFF.

This clonotype was observed many times. This chain links TRBV6-1 with TRBJ2-7; 10 nucleotides align to TRBD2. The CDR3 is 14 residues long. Trimming took 5 bases from V and 1 from J; bases not matched to a gene: 2. Germline V gene lookup returns CDR1 MNHNS and CDR2 SASEGT. The CDR3 DNA reads TGTGCCAGCAGTCGGACTAGCGGATCCTACGAGCAGTACTTC. It codes for CASSRTSGSYEQYF.

There are a few counts of this clonotype. The gene calls are TRBV10-3 and TRBJ2-3; 13 positions agree with TRBD2. J lost 1 base, V lost 10 bases, and 2 bases had no gene match. The CDR3 extends over 14 amino acids. Germline V gene data show CDR1 as ENHRY and CDR2 as SYGVKD. As DNA, the CDR3 is TGTGCCACCGGACTAGCGGGAGGCACAGATACGCAGTATTTT. Amino acid sequence: CATGLAGGTDTQYF.

This clonotype has only a few counts. The chain joins TRBV11-2 to TRBJ2-1, with 7 bases identical to TRBD2. With V trimmed by 2 bases and J by 8 bases, 9 bases remained unmatched. The CDR3 totals 15 residues. Looked up from germline, CDR1 is SGHAT and CDR2 is FQNNGV. The CDR3 DNA reads as TGTGCCAGCAGCTTACGGGGGGAGGCCAGGGATGAGCAGTTCTTC. It specifies CASSLRGEARDEQFF.